One sample yielded the 29 T cell receptor beta chains listed below, sequenced in a study of blood T cell repertoires in COVID-19. Libraries were prepared by immunoSEQ multiplex PCR; TCRdb keeps only in-frame clonotypes and omits some of them. The repertoire holds around 80,000 clones, with roughly four fifths as singletons. Sequencing used peripheral blood. The source is a human donor in a cohort sampled during active COVID-19.

The gene calls are TRBV30 and TRBJ1-4; D unresolved. V was pared by 4 bases and J by 14 bases, with 14 bases between. This CDR3 has 11 residues. Germline V gene sequence: CDR1 GTSNPN, CDR2 SVGIG (reference sequence). The CDR3 region is CAWKTPVWLFF. The CDR3 DNA is TGTGCCTGGAAAACTCCCGTATGGCTGTTTTTT.

The rearrangement uses TRBV19 and TRBJ2-2; possibly TRBD1 for D (6 bases). The V and J ends lost 1 base and 3 bases respectively, with 9 bases between them. The CDR3 covers 15 residues. Germline CDR1 is LNHDA and CDR2 is SQIVND (reference sequence). The CDR3: CASSIGQVDTGELFF. The CDR3 nucleotides are TGTGCCAGTAGTATAGGACAGGTAGACACCGGGGAGCTGTTTTTT.

The V gene is TRBV28, the J gene TRBJ1-2, with 8 bases matching TRBD1. This CDR3 comprises 15 residues. V shed 5 bases and J 7 bases; nucleotides not matched to a gene: 12. CDR1 and CDR2 (germline): MDHEN, SYDVKM. The CDR3 sequence is CASSPGQGGGSGYTF. CDR3 nucleotide sequence: TGTGCCAGCAGTCCCGGACAGGGCGGCGGGTCTGGCTACACCTTC.

The chain has TRBV19 and TRBJ1-3; no definite D call. Deletions cut 7 bases from V and 2 bases from J, with 12 bases between. CDR1 and CDR2 (germline): LNHDA, SQIVND (reference sequence). The CDR3 loop spans 14 amino acids. The CDR3 loop is CASTARGPGNTIYF. CDR3 bases: TGTGCCAGTACCGCTAGAGGGCCTGGAAACACCATATATTTT.

This chain connects TRBV6-5 to TRBJ1-1; maybe TRBD1 (5 bases). Germline CDR1 MNHEY, CDR2 SVGAGI. V was cut by 5 bases and J by 7 bases, with 8 bases left in between. The CDR3 extends over 11 amino acids. The CDR3 nucleotides are TGTGCCAGCAGTCGACAGCTTGAAGCTTTCTTT. This codes for CASSRQLEAFF.

This clone appeared a single time. CDR3 in amino acids: CASSVALEDTVHNEQFF. In DNA form, the CDR3 reads TGTGCCAGCAGCGTAGCACTAGAAGATACCGTACACAATGAGCAGTTCTTC. The chain employs TRBV9 and TRBJ2-1; D might be TRBD2 (5 bases). CDR1 and CDR2 from the germline V gene are SGDLS and YYNGEE. V was clipped by 0 bases and J by 5 bases, with 18 bases between them. This CDR3 is 17 amino acids long. The full variable domain, its missing parts supplied by reference TRBV9 and TRBJ2-1, is DSGVTQTPKHLITATGQRVTLRCSPRSGDLSVYWYQQSLDQGLQFLIQYYNGEERAKGNILERFSAQQFPDLHSELNLSSLELGDSALYFCASSVALEDTVHNEQFFGPGTRLTVL.

This sequence joins TRBV28 and TRBJ2-7; D call uncertain. This CDR3 is built from 12 residues. The germline CDR1 and CDR2 sequences are MDHEN and SYDVKM. V lost 6 bases and J 3 bases, leaving 9 bases between the germline ends. The CDR3 protein is CASSRVGYEQYF. CDR3 coding DNA: TGTGCCAGCAGCCGCGTCGGCTACGAGCAGTACTTC.

V is TRBV7-2 and J is TRBJ1-6; maybe TRBD1 (5 bases). The germline V and J ends were trimmed by 2 bases and 6 bases, with 17 bases remaining between them. This CDR3 contains 17 residues. Germline V gives CDR1 SGHTA, CDR2 FQGNSA. CDR3 sequence (DNA): TGTGCCAGCAGCTTAAGTCCCACCAGGGACTTTAATTCACCCCTCCACTTT. Translating it yields CASSLSPTRDFNSPLHF.

Here the CDR3 reads CSAGQGSYEQYF. CDR3 nucleotides: TGCAGCGCGGGACAGGGCTCCTACGAGCAGTACTTC. V usage is TRBV29-1 and J usage is TRBJ2-7; 9 bases are shared with TRBD1. V shed 7 bases, J shed 0 bases, and the junction held 1 base outside the gene matches. The germline V gene encodes CDR1 SQVTM and CDR2 ANQGSEA. CDR3 length: 12 amino acids.

The chain has TRBV2 and TRBJ2-7; a weak D match, TRBD1 (5 bases). The CDR3 covers 16 residues. V dropped 0 bases and J dropped 1 base, with 13 bases sitting between them. In germline, CDR1 is SNHLY, CDR2 FYNNEI. This CDR3 is CASSEAPLDTSYEQYF. The DNA for the CDR3 is TGTGCCAGCAGTGAAGCCCCGTTGGACACTTCCTACGAGCAGTACTTC.

V is TRBV7-2 and J is TRBJ2-7; a weak D match, TRBD2 (6 bases). Germline assignment: CDR1 SGHTA and CDR2 FQGNSA. Deletions cut 5 bases from V and 0 bases from J, with 14 bases between. This CDR3 region has 15 residues. The CDR3 coding sequence is TGTGCCAGCAGCCAAGGCGGGACGGCCTCCTACGAGCAGTACTTC. It specifies CASSQGGTASYEQYF.

This clone has more than one count but fewer than ten. The gene calls are TRBV5-1 and TRBJ1-6; no clear D gene. CDR1 and CDR2 (germline): SGHRS, YFSETQ. This CDR3 is built from 15 residues. Trimming cost V 1 base and J 6 bases, with 11 bases left between them. CDR3 residues: CASSLLSAPNSPLHF. DNA of the CDR3: TGCGCCAGCAGCTTGCTTAGTGCACCTAATTCACCCCTCCACTTT.

The chain employs TRBV7-2 and TRBJ2-3; possible D gene TRBD2, 6 bases. This CDR3 has 14 amino acids. The V end was cut by 3 bases, the J end by 3 bases, with 10 bases between. Germline V gene sequence: CDR1 SGHTA, CDR2 FQGNSA. This CDR3 reads CASSLQGGTDTQYF. In DNA, the CDR3 is TGTGCCAGCAGCTTGCAGGGAGGAACAGATACGCAGTATTTT. Looking up the rest from reference TRBV7-2 and TRBJ2-3 gives the full variable domain: GAGVSQSPSNKVTEKGKDVELRCDPISGHTALYWYRQSLGQGLEFLIYFQGNSAPDKSGLPSDRFSAERTGGSVSTLTIQRTQQEDSAVYLCASSLQGGTDTQYFGPGTRLTVL.

A single count supports this clone. This chain links TRBV15 with TRBJ1-4; D ambiguous. The germline V and J ends were trimmed by 1 base and 2 bases, with 5 bases remaining between them. The CDR3 consists of 14 residues. Per germline, CDR1 LNHNV and CDR2 YYDKDF (reference sequence). This CDR3 reads CATSRGGTNEKLFF. In nucleotides, the CDR3 is TGTGCCACCAGCAGAGGAGGGACTAATGAAAAACTGTTTTTT. Together with reference TRBV15 and TRBJ1-4, the CDR3 gives the full variable domain: DAMVIQNPRYQVTQFGKPVTLSCSQTLNHNVMYWYQQKSSQAPKLLFHYYDKDFNNEADTPDNFQSRRPNTSFCFLDIRSPGLGDTAMYLCATSRGGTNEKLFFGSGTQLSVL.

The chain links TRBV6-5 to TRBJ1-2, with D possibly TRBD1 on 6 matching bases. CDR1 and CDR2 from the germline V gene are MNHEY and SVGAGI. There are 13 residues in the CDR3. The germline V and J ends were trimmed by 8 bases and 5 bases, with 15 bases remaining between them. CDR3 in amino acids: CASGGGEFYGYTF. In DNA form, the CDR3 reads TGTGCCAGCGGAGGGGGGGAGTTTTATGGCTACACCTTC.

The chain uses TRBV2 and TRBJ2-7; weak D call: TRBD2 (5 bases). The V end lost 7 bases, the J end lost 7 bases, and 14 bases lay between the germline ends. The germline gives CDR1 SNHLY, CDR2 FYNNEI. The CDR3 is made up of 12 amino acids. Here the CDR3 DNA reads TGTGCCAGCACCCCGGACCGGGGAGAGCAGTACTTC. Translating gives CASTPDRGEQYF.

This rearrangement joins TRBV13 to TRBJ2-5; 12 bases agree with TRBD2. The V gene end was trimmed by 4 bases and the J gene end by 4 bases; junction bases not matched to a gene: 4. This CDR3 comprises 15 residues. Germline CDR1 PRHDT, CDR2 FYEKMQ (reference sequence). The CDR3 loop reads CASSSGLAGRETQYF. The CDR3, as DNA: TGTGCCAGCAGCTCCGGACTAGCGGGAAGAGAGACCCAGTACTTC.

This clone has just one count. This chain uses TRBV11-2 with TRBJ2-3, with a weak D call TRBD2 (6 bases). The germline CDR1 and CDR2 sequences are SGHAT and FQNNGV. CDR3 length: 15 residues. The V gene lost 5 bases and the J gene lost 0 bases, with 12 bases spanning the gap. In DNA, the CDR3 is TGTGCCAGCAGCAGGGACGGGACTAGCACAGATACGCAGTATTTT. It yields the protein CASSRDGTSTDTQYF.

This clone was detected a few times. This CDR3 is CASKGWADYSNQPQHF. The CDR3 nucleotides are TGTGCCAGTAAGGGGTGGGCGGACTATAGCAATCAGCCCCAGCATTTT. The rearrangement joins TRBV19 to TRBJ1-5; tentative D call: TRBD1 (5 bases). The CDR3 totals 16 residues. The V end lost 7 bases, the J end lost 0 bases, and 16 bases lay between the germline ends. Germline V gene sequence: CDR1 LNHDA, CDR2 SQIVND (reference sequence).

The chain is built from TRBV28 and TRBJ1-5; weak D call: TRBD1 (6 bases). The CDR3 spans 13 residues. Germline V CDR1 and CDR2: MDHEN, SYDVKM. V lost 10 bases and J lost 6, with 16 bases in between. The CDR3 sequence: CATKGGDPQPQHF. The CDR3 DNA sequence: TGTGCCACAAAGGGGGGGGACCCTCAGCCCCAGCATTTT.

The gene calls are TRBV19 and TRBJ2-3; D is uncertain. CDR3 size: 13 residues. Germline V CDR1 and CDR2: LNHDA, SQIVND (reference sequence). Trimming cost V 7 bases and J 4 bases, with 12 bases left between them. The CDR3 DNA is TGTGCCAGTAAAGAGCGTTCCCCAGATACGCAGTATTTT. Translating it yields CASKERSPDTQYF.

This chain connects TRBV21-1 to TRBJ2-4; the tabulated D call, TRBD1, remains unverified against the DNA. TRBV21-1 is given as a pseudogene. The CDR3 extends over 15 amino acids. The CDR3 region has the DNA TGTGCCAGCAGCAACCAGGGTAGCGCCAAAAACATTCAGTACTTC. This gives the protein CASSNQGSAKNIQYF.

This chain uses TRBV9 with TRBJ2-1; TRBD2 matches at 7 bases. Germline values: CDR1 SGDLS, CDR2 YYNGEE. CDR3 length: 15 residues. V was clipped by 4 bases and J by 7 bases; unmatched bases: 11. The CDR3 here is CASSITGGSINEQFF. In DNA, the CDR3 is TGTGCCAGCAGCATTACTGGCGGGAGTATTAATGAGCAGTTCTTC.

The J gene is TRBJ2-1, the V gene TRBV5-4; TRBD2 aligns across 7 bases. CDR1 SGHNT and CDR2 YYREEE come from the germline V gene (reference sequence). This CDR3 region has 15 residues. Trimming removed 2 bases from V and 1 base from J; junction bases left unmatched: 3. The chain's CDR3 is CASSFGGRSYNEQFF. The CDR3 nucleotides are TGTGCCAGCAGCTTCGGGGGGAGGTCCTACAATGAGCAGTTCTTC. Using reference TRBV5-4 and TRBJ2-1 for the parts outside the CDR3, the full variable domain is ETGVTQSPTHLIKTRGQQVTLRCSSQSGHNTVSWYQQALGQGPQFIFQYYREEENGRGNFPPRFSGLQFPNYSSELNVNALELDDSALYLCASSFGGRSYNEQFFGPGTRLTVL.

The rearrangement links TRBV10-3 to TRBJ2-3; 9 bases map to TRBD1. The CDR3 extends over 15 amino acids. V dropped 6 bases and J dropped 2; count of bases not matched to a gene: 6. CDR1 is ENHRY and CDR2 is SYGVKD in the germline V gene. CDR3 protein: CAIRTGTGNTDTQYF. In DNA form, the CDR3 reads TGTGCCATCAGAACCGGGACAGGGAACACAGATACGCAGTATTTT.

The chain is built from TRBV7-2 and TRBJ2-5; D possibly corresponds to TRBD2 (6 bases). V shed 5 bases and J shed 1 base, with 14 bases lying between them. The V gene's germline CDR1 is SGHTA and CDR2 FQGNSA. This CDR3 spans 15 amino acids. CDR3 amino acids: CASSRDFGPQETQYF. In DNA, the CDR3 is TGTGCCAGCAGCCGGGACTTCGGGCCCCAAGAGACCCAGTACTTC.

The chain uses TRBV5-5 and TRBJ1-1; 9 nucleotides line up with TRBD1. Germline CDR1 is SGHKS and CDR2 is YYEKEE (reference sequence). This CDR3 is built from 14 residues. J gave up 1 base and V 4 bases, and 2 bases lay outside the gene matches. CDR3 sequence (DNA): TGTGCCAGCAGCCTACAGGGGGCGAACACTGAAGCTTTCTTT. Its protein product is CASSLQGANTEAFF. Variable domain in full (rest from reference TRBV5-5 and TRBJ1-1): DAGVTQSPTHLIKTRGQQVTLRCSPISGHKSVSWYQQVLGQGPQFIFQYYEKEERGRGNFPDRFSARQFPNYSSELNVNALLLGDSALYLCASSLQGANTEAFFGQGTRLTVV.

The chain employs TRBV7-9 and TRBJ1-3; D is possibly TRBD1 (5 bases). The CDR3 is 15 residues long. The germline gives CDR1 SEHNR, CDR2 FQNEAQ (reference sequence). V was cut by 3 bases and J by 4 bases, with 13 bases left in between. The CDR3 coding sequence is TGTGCCAGCAGCTTCGGGGGGAGAGGAGGAAACACCATATATTTT. Its translation is CASSFGGRGGNTIYF.

This clone has only a few counts. Other DNA sequences of this sample code for an identical CDR3. This chain connects TRBV9 to TRBJ2-2; 11 nucleotides align to TRBD2. V was pared by 2 bases and J by 5 bases, with 2 bases of the junction left unmatched. The CDR3 extends over 15 amino acids. Germline V gene sequence: CDR1 SGDLS, CDR2 YYNGEE. CDR3 in DNA: TGTGCCAGCAGCGTCAGGACTAGCGGGACCGGGGAGCTGTTTTTT. The encoded protein is CASSVRTSGTGELFF.